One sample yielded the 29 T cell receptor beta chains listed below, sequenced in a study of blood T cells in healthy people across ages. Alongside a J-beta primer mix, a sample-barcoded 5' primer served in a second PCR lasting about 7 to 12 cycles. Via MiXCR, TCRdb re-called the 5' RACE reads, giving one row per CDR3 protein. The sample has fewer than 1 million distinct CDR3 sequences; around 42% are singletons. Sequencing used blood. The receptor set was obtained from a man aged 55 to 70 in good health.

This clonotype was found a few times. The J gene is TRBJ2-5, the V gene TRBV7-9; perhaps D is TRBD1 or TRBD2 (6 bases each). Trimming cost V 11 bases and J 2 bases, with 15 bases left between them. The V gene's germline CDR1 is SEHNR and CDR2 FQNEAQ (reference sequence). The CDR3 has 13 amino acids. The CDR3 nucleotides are TGTGCCGGAGGGGTCACAGGGCAAGAGACCCAGTACTTC. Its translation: CAGGVTGQETQYF.

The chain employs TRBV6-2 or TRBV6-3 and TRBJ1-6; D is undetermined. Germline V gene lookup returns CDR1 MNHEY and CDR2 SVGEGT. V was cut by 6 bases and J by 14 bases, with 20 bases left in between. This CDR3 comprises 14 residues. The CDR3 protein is CASRPRPNPGSLHF. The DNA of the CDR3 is TGTGCCAGCAGACCGAGACCCAACCCGGGTTCCCTCCACTTT.

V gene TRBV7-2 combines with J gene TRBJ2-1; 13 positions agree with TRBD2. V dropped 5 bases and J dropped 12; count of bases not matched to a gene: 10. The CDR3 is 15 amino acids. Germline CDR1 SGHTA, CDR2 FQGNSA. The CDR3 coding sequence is TGTGCCAGCAGCCGACTAGCGGGGGGCGCTAGGGGGCAGTTCTTC. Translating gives CASSRLAGGARGQFF.

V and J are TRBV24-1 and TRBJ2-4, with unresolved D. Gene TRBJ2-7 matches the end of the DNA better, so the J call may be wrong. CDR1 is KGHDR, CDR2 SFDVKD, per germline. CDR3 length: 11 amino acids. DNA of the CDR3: TGTGCCACCAGTGACAGGTGCGAGCAGTACTTC. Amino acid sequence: CATSDRCEQYF.

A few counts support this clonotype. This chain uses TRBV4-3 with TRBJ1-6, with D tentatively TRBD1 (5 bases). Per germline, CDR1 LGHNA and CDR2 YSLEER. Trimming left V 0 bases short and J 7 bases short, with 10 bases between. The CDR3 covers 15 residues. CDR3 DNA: TGCGCCAGCAGCCAAGACGGGACGGCCAATTCACCCCTCCACTTT. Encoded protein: CASSQDGTANSPLHF.

CDR3 DNA: TGTGCCAGTAGTATGGGGGGATACAGGTTCGCGGACAATGAGCAGTTCTTC. Translation gives CASSMGGYRFADNEQFF. The V call is TRBV19, the J call TRBJ2-1; possible D gene TRBD2, 6 bases. Trimming stripped 3 bases from V and 5 bases from J, with 20 bases between. CDR1 is LNHDA, CDR2 SQIVND, per germline (reference sequence). The length of the CDR3 is 17 residues.

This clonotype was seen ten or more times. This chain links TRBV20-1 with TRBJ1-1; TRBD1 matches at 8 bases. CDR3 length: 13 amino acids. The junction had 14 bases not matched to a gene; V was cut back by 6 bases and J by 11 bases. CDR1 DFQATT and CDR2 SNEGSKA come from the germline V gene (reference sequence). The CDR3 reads CSALGTGLAGAFF. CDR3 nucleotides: TGCAGTGCCCTCGGGACAGGCTTGGCGGGGGCTTTCTTT.

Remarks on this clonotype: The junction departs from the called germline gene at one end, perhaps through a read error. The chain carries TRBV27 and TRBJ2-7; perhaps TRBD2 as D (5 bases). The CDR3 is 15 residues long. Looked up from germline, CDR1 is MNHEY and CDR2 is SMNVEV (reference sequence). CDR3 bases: TGTGCCAGCAGTTTAGGGGTAGCGAATACCTACAAGCAGTACTTC. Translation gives CASSLGVANTYKQYF.

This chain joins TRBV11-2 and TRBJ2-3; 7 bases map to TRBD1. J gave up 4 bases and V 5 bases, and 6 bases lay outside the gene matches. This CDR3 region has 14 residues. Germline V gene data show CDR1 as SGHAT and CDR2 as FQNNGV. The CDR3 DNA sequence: TGTGCCAGCAGCCAGGACAGGCAGCCAGATACGCAGTATTTT. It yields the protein CASSQDRQPDTQYF.

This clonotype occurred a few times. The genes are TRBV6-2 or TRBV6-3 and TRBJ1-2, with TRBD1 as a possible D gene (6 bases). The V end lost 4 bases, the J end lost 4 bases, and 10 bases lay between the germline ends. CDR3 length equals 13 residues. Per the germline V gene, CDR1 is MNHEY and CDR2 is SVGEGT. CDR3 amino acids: CASSSGAFYGYTF. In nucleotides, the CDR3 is TGTGCCAGCAGTTCGGGGGCCTTCTATGGCTACACCTTC.

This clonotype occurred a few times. CDR3: CASSDGLAGGWEQFF. The DNA of the CDR3 is TGTGCCAGCAGCGACGGACTAGCGGGGGGCTGGGAGCAGTTCTTC. This chain connects TRBV12-3 or TRBV12-4 to TRBJ2-1; 14 bases are a match to TRBD2. V trimming: 6 bases; J trimming: 10 bases; junction bases outside the gene matches: 8. This CDR3 spans 15 amino acids.

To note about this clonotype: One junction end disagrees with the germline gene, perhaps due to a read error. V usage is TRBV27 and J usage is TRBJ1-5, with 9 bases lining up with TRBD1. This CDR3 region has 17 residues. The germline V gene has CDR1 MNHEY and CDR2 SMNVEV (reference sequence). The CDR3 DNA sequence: TGTGCTAGCAGTCCGGACAGGGGCCAAGCCGGGGATCAGCCCCAGCATTTT. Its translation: CASSPDRGQAGDQPQHF.

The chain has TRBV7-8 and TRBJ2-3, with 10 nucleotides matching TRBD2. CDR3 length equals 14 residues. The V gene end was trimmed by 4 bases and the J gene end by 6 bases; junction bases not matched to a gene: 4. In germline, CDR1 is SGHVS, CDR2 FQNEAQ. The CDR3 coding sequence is TGTGCCAGCAGCTGGAGCGGGGGGGCTGATACGCAGTATTTT. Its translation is CASSWSGGADTQYF.

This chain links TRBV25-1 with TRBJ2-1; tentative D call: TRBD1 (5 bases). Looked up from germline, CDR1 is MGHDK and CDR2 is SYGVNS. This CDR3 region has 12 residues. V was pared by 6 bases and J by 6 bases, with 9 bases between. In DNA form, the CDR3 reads TGTGCCAGCAGCCGACAGACCAATGAGCAGTTCTTC. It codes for CASSRQTNEQFF. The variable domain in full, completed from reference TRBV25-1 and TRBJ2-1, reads EADIYQTPRYLVIGTGKKITLECSQTMGHDKMYWYQQDPGMELHLIHYSYGVNSTEKGDLSSESTVSRIRTEHFPLTLESARPSHTSQYLCASSRQTNEQFFGPGTRLTVL.

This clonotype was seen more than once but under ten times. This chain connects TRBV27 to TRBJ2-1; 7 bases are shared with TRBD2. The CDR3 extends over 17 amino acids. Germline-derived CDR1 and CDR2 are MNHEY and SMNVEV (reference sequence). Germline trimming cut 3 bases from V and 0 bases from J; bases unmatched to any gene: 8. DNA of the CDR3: TGTGCCAGCAGTTTTTTAATCGGGGGGAGCTCCTACAATGAGCAGTTCTTC. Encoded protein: CASSFLIGGSSYNEQFF.

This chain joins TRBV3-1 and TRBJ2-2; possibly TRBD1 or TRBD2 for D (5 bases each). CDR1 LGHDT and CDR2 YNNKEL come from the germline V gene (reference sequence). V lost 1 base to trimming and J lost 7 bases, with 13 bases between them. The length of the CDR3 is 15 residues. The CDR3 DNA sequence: TGTGCCAGCAGCCAAGTGAGAGGGGCTAACGGGGAGCTGTTTTTT. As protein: CASSQVRGANGELFF. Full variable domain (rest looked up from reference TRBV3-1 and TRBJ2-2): DTAVSQTPKYLVTQMGNDKSIKCEQNLGHDTMYWYKQDSKKFLKIMFSYNNKELIINETVPNRFSPKSPDKAHLNLHINSLELGDSAVYFCASSQVRGANGELFFGEGSRLTVL.

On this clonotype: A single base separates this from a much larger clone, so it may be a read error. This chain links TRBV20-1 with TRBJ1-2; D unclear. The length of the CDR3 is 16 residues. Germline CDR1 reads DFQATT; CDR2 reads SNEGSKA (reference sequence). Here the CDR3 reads CSAREGGLSLYYGCTF. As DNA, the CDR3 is TGCAGTGCTAGAGAAGGAGGGCTTAGCCTCTATTATGGCTGCACCTTC.

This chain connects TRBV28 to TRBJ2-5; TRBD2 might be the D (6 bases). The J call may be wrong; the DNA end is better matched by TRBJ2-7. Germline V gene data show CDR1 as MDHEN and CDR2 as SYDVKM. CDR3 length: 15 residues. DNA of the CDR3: TGTGCCAGCAGTCCACGCCGGGGACTTAGATACGAGCAGTACTTC. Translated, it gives CASSPRRGLRYEQYF.

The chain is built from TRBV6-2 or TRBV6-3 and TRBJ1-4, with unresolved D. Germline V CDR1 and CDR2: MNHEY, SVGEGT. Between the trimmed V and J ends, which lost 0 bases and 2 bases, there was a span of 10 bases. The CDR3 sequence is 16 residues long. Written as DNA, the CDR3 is TGTGCCAGCAGTTACTCTAGGCGGATGACTAATGAAAAACTGTTTTTT. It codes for CASSYSRRMTNEKLFF.

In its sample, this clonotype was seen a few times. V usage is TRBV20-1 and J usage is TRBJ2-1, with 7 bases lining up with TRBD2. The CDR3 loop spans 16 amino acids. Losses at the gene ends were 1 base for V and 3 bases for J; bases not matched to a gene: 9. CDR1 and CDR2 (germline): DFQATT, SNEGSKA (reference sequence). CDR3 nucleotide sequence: TGCAGTGCTAGAGGGGAAGGGAGGGGAGTCTACAATGAGCAGTTCTTC. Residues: CSARGEGRGVYNEQFF.

CDR3 sequence reads: CASGLDPRKGQETQYF. DNA of the CDR3: TGTGCTAGTGGTTTGGACCCCCGGAAGGGACAAGAGACCCAGTACTTC. The chain employs TRBV12-5 and TRBJ2-5; D is uncertain. The CDR3 is 16 residues long. V was trimmed by 1 base and J by 2 bases, leaving 14 bases between them. Per the germline V gene, CDR1 is LGHNT and CDR2 is FRNRAP. Looking up the rest from reference TRBV12-5 and TRBJ2-5 gives the full variable domain: DARVTQTPRHKVTEMGQEVTMRCQPILGHNTVFWYRQTMMQGLELLAYFRNRAPLDDSGMPKDRFSAEMPDATLATLKIQPSEPRDSAVYFCASGLDPRKGQETQYFGPGTRLLVL.

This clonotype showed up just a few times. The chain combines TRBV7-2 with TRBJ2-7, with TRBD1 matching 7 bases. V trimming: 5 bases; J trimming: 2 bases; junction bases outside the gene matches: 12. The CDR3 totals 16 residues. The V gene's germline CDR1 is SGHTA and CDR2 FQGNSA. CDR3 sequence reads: CASSPTWGQRTYEQYF. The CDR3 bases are TGTGCCAGCAGCCCGACTTGGGGACAGCGTACCTACGAGCAGTACTTC.

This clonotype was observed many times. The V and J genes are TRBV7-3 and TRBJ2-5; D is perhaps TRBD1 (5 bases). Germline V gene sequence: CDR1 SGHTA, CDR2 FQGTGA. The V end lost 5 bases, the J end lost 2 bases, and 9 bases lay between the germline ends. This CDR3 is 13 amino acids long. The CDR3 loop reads CASSVRTQETQYF. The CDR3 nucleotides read TGTGCCAGCAGCGTTAGGACACAAGAGACCCAGTACTTC.

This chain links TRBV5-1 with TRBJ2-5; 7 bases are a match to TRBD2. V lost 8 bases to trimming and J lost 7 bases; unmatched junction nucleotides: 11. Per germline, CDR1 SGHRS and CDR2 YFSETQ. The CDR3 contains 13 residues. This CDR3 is CASRDYFSGTQYF. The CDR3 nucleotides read TGCGCCAGTCGGGACTATTTTTCCGGGACCCAGTACTTC. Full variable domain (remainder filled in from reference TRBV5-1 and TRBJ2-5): KAGVTQTPRYLIKTRGQQVTLSCSPISGHRSVSWYQQTPGQGLQFLFEYFSETQRNKGNFPGRFSGRQFSNSRSEMNVSTLELGDSALYLCASRDYFSGTQYFGPGTRLLVL.

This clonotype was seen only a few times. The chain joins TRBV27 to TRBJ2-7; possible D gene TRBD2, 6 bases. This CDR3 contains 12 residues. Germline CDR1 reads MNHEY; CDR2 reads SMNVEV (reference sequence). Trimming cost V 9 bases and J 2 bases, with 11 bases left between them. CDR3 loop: CASTSLTYEQYF. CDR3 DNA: TGTGCCAGTACTAGCTTAACCTACGAGCAGTACTTC.

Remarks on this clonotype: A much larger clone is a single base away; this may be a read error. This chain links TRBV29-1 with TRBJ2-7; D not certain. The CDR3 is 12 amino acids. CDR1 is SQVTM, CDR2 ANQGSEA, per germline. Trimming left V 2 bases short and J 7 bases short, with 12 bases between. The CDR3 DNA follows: TGCAGCGTTGAAAGCCTCCACAATGAGCAGTACTTC. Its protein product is CSVESLHNEQYF.

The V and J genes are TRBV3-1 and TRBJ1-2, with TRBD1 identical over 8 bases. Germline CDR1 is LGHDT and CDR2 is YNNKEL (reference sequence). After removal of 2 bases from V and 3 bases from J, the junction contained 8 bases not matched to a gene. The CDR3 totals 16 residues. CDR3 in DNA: TGTGCCAGCAGCCAAAGTAGACAGGGGAGGGACTATGGCTACACCTTC. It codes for CASSQSRQGRDYGYTF.

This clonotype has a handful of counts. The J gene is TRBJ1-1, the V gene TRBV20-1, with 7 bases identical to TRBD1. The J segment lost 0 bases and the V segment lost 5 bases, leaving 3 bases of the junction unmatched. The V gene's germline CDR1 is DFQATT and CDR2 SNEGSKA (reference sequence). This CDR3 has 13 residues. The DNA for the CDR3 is TGCAGTGCTTCCGACAGGGTGAACACTGAAGCTTTCTTT. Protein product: CSASDRVNTEAFF.

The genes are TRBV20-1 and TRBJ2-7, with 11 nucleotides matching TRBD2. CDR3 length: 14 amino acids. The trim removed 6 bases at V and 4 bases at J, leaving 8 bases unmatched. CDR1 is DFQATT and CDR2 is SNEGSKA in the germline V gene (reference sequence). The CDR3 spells CSAQTSGDLYEQYF. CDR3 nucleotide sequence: TGCAGTGCCCAGACTAGCGGGGACCTATACGAGCAGTACTTC.